This TCR beta chain was observed in a study of blood T cell repertoires in COVID-19. Study at large: Sites across the United States, Italy and Spain contributed samples from acute and convalescent COVID-19. The cDNA or gDNA used as material had been derived from T cells, B-cell-depleted T cells, or PBMCs.

Original analysis: Reference gene primer amplification in the assay estimated nucleated cell counts. Sequencing used immunoSEQ multiplex PCR; TCRdb keeps in-frame clones, though not all of them. V and J calls and clone size are as listed in that table; D and trimming were resolved from the DNA. The sample consists of 10,000 to 15,000 clones, around 70% of them appearing once. CDR3 size: 17 residues. Germline CDR1 is KGHDR and CDR2 is SFDVKD. V was trimmed by 2 bases and J by 2 bases, leaving 14 bases between them. Seattle patients were enrolled during active infection and followed longitudinally. This clonotype was sampled from a man between 60 and 75 years old with COVID-19, enrolled during active disease. The J gene is TRBJ2-2, the V gene TRBV24-1; D is possibly TRBD1 (6 bases). The sequencing sample was made of peripheral blood. The CDR3 protein is CATSDSTGTSNTGELFF. CDR3 bases: TGTGCCACCAGTGATTCGACCGGGACATCCAACACCGGGGAGCTGTTTTTT.